A selection of T cell receptor beta chains follows, all from one sample in a study of blood T cell repertoires in COVID-19. Produced via immunoSEQ multiplex PCR; TCRdb's table is partial and in-frame only. The repertoire includes 150,000 to 200,000 clones, around 76% of them detected once, and roughly 9.4% sits in the top ten. Sample: peripheral blood. The receptors originated from a woman aged 50 to 60 with active or convalescent COVID-19. CDR3s include the opening cysteine and the closing phenylalanine or tryptophan. The D gene is left open where the match is weak. Expanded clones are given a class, and other clones once, few, many or no size at all.

d_call	clone_size	v_call	cdr3_length	j_call	cdr3_aa	cdr3_nt
.	.	TRBV27	13	TRBJ2-3	CASISVYTDTQYF	TGTGCCAGCATCAGCGTATACACAGATACGCAGTATTTT
TRBD1	few	TRBV7-2	18	TRBJ1-1	CASSVLAGTGIVNTEAFF	TGTGCCAGCAGCGTACTAGCGGGGACAGGGATTGTGAACACTGAAGCTTTCTTT
.	.	TRBV3-1/TRBV3-2	12	TRBJ1-1	CASSLRRGEAFF	TGTGCCAGCAGTCTAAGACGAGGTGAAGCTTTCTTT
.	.	TRBV28	15	TRBJ2-4	CASSLFSTAKNIQYF	TGTGCCAGCAGTTTATTTTCCACTGCCAAAAACATTCAGTACTTC
TRBD2	.	TRBV5-1	14	TRBJ2-3	CASRTLAGTDTQYF	TGCGCCAGCAGAACACTAGCGGGCACAGATACGCAGTATTTT
.	once	TRBV18	13	TRBJ1-1	CASSPRQNTEAFF	TGTGCCAGCTCACCAAGACAGAACACTGAAGCTTTCTTT
.	.	TRBV3-1/TRBV3-2	14	TRBJ1-1	CASSHRGRNTEAFF	TGTGCCAGCAGCCATCGTGGGAGGAACACTGAAGCTTTCTTT
.	.	TRBV28	15	TRBJ1-3	CASSLIRSSGNTIYF	TGTGCCAGCAGTTTAATTCGGAGCTCTGGAAACACCATATATTTT
TRBD2	.	TRBV4-2	15	TRBJ2-3	CASSQGLAGGNTQYF	TGTGCCAGCAGCCAGGGACTAGCGGGAGGAAATACGCAGTATTTT
TRBD2	.	TRBV7-8	16	TRBJ2-7	CASSQGTSGSSYEQYF	TGTGCCAGCAGCCAAGGGACTAGCGGGAGTTCCTACGAGCAGTACTTC
.	once	TRBV4-3	15	TRBJ1-1	CASSQDPTGRTEAFF	TGCGCCAGCAGCCAAGATCCGACCGGGAGGACTGAAGCTTTCTTT
TRBD1	.	TRBV27	17	TRBJ2-7	CASPKPLSGTEVYEQYF	TGTGCCAGCCCAAAGCCCCTTTCCGGGACAGAAGTCTACGAGCAGTACTTC
TRBD2	.	TRBV11-3	16	TRBJ2-1	CASSLGGGVTYNEQFF	TGTGCCAGCAGCTTAGGTGGGGGGGTTACGTACAATGAGCAGTTCTTC
.	.	TRBV30	15	TRBJ2-1	CAWSPGTSSYNEQFF	TGTGCCTGGAGCCCCGGCACTAGCTCTTACAATGAGCAGTTCTTC
.	.	TRBV5-1	14	TRBJ1-1	CASSWDTLNTEAFF	TGCGCCAGCAGCTGGGACACTTTGAACACTGAAGCTTTCTTT
.	.	TRBV28	14	TRBJ2-3	CASSFSGRTDTQYF	TGTGCCAGCAGTTTTAGCGGTCGCACAGATACGCAGTATTTT
.	few	TRBV6-5	15	TRBJ2-7	CASSHRQLFSYEQYF	TGTGCCAGCAGTCACAGACAGCTCTTTTCCTACGAGCAGTACTTC
.	few	TRBV7-2	15	TRBJ2-5	CASSSARGAQETQYF	TGTGCCAGCAGCTCCGCCCGGGGGGCCCAAGAGACCCAGTACTTC
.	.	TRBV28	16	TRBJ1-5	CASSLQGLMGIQPQHF	TGTGCCAGCAGTTTACAGGGTCTTATGGGTATTCAGCCCCAGCATTTT
.	.	TRBV9	13	TRBJ1-3	CASRGPQGNTIYF	TGTGCCAGCAGGGGCCCTCAGGGAAACACCATATATTTT
.	.	TRBV11-3	13	TRBJ2-3	CASSLGAADTQYF	TGTGCCAGCAGCTTAGGGGCAGCAGATACGCAGTATTTT
.	few	TRBV5-1	17	TRBJ2-7	CARSEGGVGPPFYEQYF	TGCGCCCGCAGCGAGGGGGGGGTAGGGCCCCCCTTCTACGAGCAGTACTTC
.	.	TRBV4-3	15	TRBJ2-1	CASSQDTSFYNEQFF	TGCGCCAGCAGCCAAGATACTAGCTTCTACAATGAGCAGTTCTTC
TRBD1	once	TRBV12-3/TRBV12-4	13	TRBJ1-1	CASSFNRGTEAFF	TGTGCCAGCAGTTTCAACAGGGGAACTGAAGCTTTCTTT
TRBD1	once	TRBV7-9	14	TRBJ2-7	CASSLPGQGYEQYF	TGTGCCAGCAGCCTCCCGGGACAGGGTTACGAGCAGTACTTC
.	.	TRBV27	15	TRBJ1-6	CASSLSRSHNSPLHF	TGTGCCAGCAGTTTATCGAGATCGCATAATTCACCCCTCCACTTT
.	.	TRBV10-3	13	TRBJ1-5	CAISEGNNQPQHF	TGTGCCATCAGTGAGGGCAACAATCAGCCCCAGCATTTT
TRBD2	.	TRBV6-5	16	TRBJ2-5	CASSYSSGGSGETQYF	TGTGCCAGCAGTTACTCTTCGGGGGGAAGTGGAGAGACCCAGTACTTC
TRBD1	.	TRBV29-1	15	TRBJ1-1	CSVEETGGWGTEAFF	TGCAGCGTTGAAGAGACAGGGGGCTGGGGCACTGAAGCTTTCTTT